These 22 T cell receptor beta chains were sequenced from one sample in a study of T cell changes during pregnancy in multiple sclerosis. Method: immunoSEQ multiplex PCR; TCRdb's copy keeps in-frame clones and lacks some. The sample includes 99,000 or so clones, around 93% of them seen just once. Material: peripheral blood, obtained after pregnancy. The origin of the receptors is a female donor with multiple sclerosis, enrolled in a pregnancy study.

The V gene is TRBV13, the J gene TRBJ1-1; D is possibly TRBD1 (5 bases). Trimming removed 0 bases from V and 5 bases from J, with 10 bases in between. The CDR3 is 14 amino acids. CDR1 and CDR2 (germline): PRHDT, FYEKMQ (reference sequence). CDR3 residues: CASSLGTAGTEAFF. The DNA of the CDR3 is TGTGCCAGCAGCTTAGGGACAGCGGGAACTGAAGCTTTCTTT.

The chain has TRBV6-6 and TRBJ2-3; TRBD2 agrees at 11 bases. CDR1 MNHNY and CDR2 SVGAGI come from the germline V gene (reference sequence). The V segment lost 6 bases and the J segment 7 bases; nucleotides outside the gene matches: 12. The CDR3 covers 16 residues. Written as DNA, the CDR3 is TGTGCCAGCAGGAGACTAGCGGGACCGGATATTAATACGCAGTATTTT. Protein: CASRRLAGPDINTQYF.

The chain recombines TRBV28 with TRBJ2-2; a possible D gene is TRBD1 (6 bases). The CDR3 has 15 residues. Germline CDR1 MDHEN, CDR2 SYDVKM. V was trimmed by 2 bases and J by 1 base, leaving 8 bases between them. CDR3 in amino acids: CASSLHRENTGELFF. CDR3 nucleotides: TGTGCCAGCAGTTTACACAGGGAGAACACCGGGGAGCTGTTTTTT.

The rearrangement joins TRBV6-5 to TRBJ1-1; D not resolved. Germline values: CDR1 MNHEY, CDR2 SVGAGI. The CDR3 totals 14 residues. With 4 bases removed from V and 0 bases from J, the gap between germline ends came to 9 bases. The CDR3: CASSSQAMNTEAFF. CDR3 coding DNA: TGTGCCAGCAGTTCTCAGGCTATGAACACTGAAGCTTTCTTT.

CDR3 bases: TGTGCCAGCAGTTCGGGACTAGCGGTATACAATGAGCAGTTCTTC. Its protein product is CASSSGLAVYNEQFF. The chain has TRBV27 and TRBJ2-1; 11 bases agree with TRBD2. Per germline, CDR1 MNHEY and CDR2 SMNVEV (reference sequence). J lost 4 bases, V lost 4 bases, and 3 bases had no gene match. This CDR3 has 15 residues.

The chain is built from TRBV27 and TRBJ2-7; 12 nucleotides align to TRBD2. V lost 0 bases and J lost 5; bases outside the gene matches: 5. Germline CDR1 MNHEY, CDR2 SMNVEV (reference sequence). CDR3 length: 16 residues. CDR3 in DNA: TGTGCCAGCAGTTTATCGGGACTAGCGGGCACAAACGAGCAGTACTTC. Translation: CASSLSGLAGTNEQYF.

The chain carries TRBV7-6 and TRBJ1-5; no reliable D call. The germline gives CDR1 SGHVS, CDR2 FNYEAQ. The CDR3 runs to 13 residues. The V end was cut by 5 bases, the J end by 5 bases, with 10 bases between. CDR3 in DNA: TGTGCCAGCAGCGAGGGTCTCCATCAGCCCCAGCATTTT. It is translated as CASSEGLHQPQHF.

The V and J genes are TRBV27 and TRBJ2-7; D gene unclear. CDR3 length: 15 residues. V was pared by 2 bases and J by 3 bases, with 14 bases between. Germline V lookup: CDR1 MNHEY, CDR2 SMNVEV (reference sequence). In DNA, the CDR3 is TGTGCCAGCAGTTTAGAACCGACTCCATACTACGAGCAGTACTTC. Translating gives CASSLEPTPYYEQYF.

The chain has TRBV11-2 and TRBJ2-5, with 9 bases fitting TRBD1. This CDR3 is 15 amino acids long. Germline-derived CDR1 and CDR2 are SGHAT and FQNNGV. Trimming cost V 0 bases and J 5 bases; bases outside gene matches: 4. CDR3 bases: TGTGCCAGCAGCTTAGAAACAGGGGGCGGGGAGACCCAGTACTTC. This gives the protein CASSLETGGGETQYF.

The chain employs TRBV27 and TRBJ1-1; the D gene is possibly TRBD1 (5 bases). V gave up 2 bases and J gave up 4 bases, with 14 bases separating them. The CDR3 consists of 15 residues. Germline V lookup: CDR1 MNHEY, CDR2 SMNVEV (reference sequence). Written as DNA, the CDR3 is TGTGCCAGCAGTTTACGCGGAGGGGTGAGCACTGAAGCTTTCTTT. It yields the protein CASSLRGGVSTEAFF.

The chain is built from TRBV25-1 and TRBJ1-6, with D tentatively TRBD1 (6 bases). V lost 4 bases to trimming and J lost 5 bases, with 9 bases between them. The CDR3 covers 14 residues. Germline CDR1 MGHDK, CDR2 SYGVNS. The CDR3 reads CASSVQGNNSPLHF. For the CDR3, the DNA is TGTGCCAGCAGTGTCCAGGGGAATAATTCACCCCTCCACTTT. Using reference TRBV25-1 and TRBJ1-6 for the parts outside the CDR3, the full variable domain is EADIYQTPRYLVIGTGKKITLECSQTMGHDKMYWYQQDPGMELHLIHYSYGVNSTEKGDLSSESTVSRIRTEHFPLTLESARPSHTSQYLCASSVQGNNSPLHFGNGTRLTVT.

The genes are TRBV6-1 and TRBJ2-1; a possible D gene is TRBD2 (6 bases). CDR3 size: 16 residues. V shed 4 bases and J shed 7 bases, with 20 bases lying between them. CDR1 and CDR2 from the germline V gene are MNHNS and SASEGT. The CDR3 region has the DNA TGTGCCAGCAGTGCACGCGCGGAGGGCGGTTGGAATGAGCAGTTCTTC. Encoded protein: CASSARAEGGWNEQFF.

This chain links TRBV11-2 with TRBJ2-5; 9 bases fit TRBD2. The CDR3 is 15 amino acids. The trim removed 3 bases at V and 2 bases at J, leaving 4 bases unmatched. Germline V lookup: CDR1 SGHAT, CDR2 FQNNGV. This chain's CDR3 is CASSFGLAGQETQYF. In nucleotides, the CDR3 is TGTGCCAGCAGCTTCGGCCTAGCGGGACAAGAGACCCAGTACTTC.

This clone was counted a single time. V usage is TRBV28 and J usage is TRBJ2-1, with D perhaps TRBD2 (6 bases). CDR3 length equals 15 residues. CDR1 MDHEN and CDR2 SYDVKM come from the germline V gene. V lost 2 bases and J lost 2, with 10 bases in between. CDR3 DNA: TGTGCCAGCAGTTTACGGGAGTTCACCTACAATGAGCAGTTCTTC. Encoded protein: CASSLREFTYNEQFF. The full variable domain, its missing parts supplied by reference TRBV28 and TRBJ2-1, is DVKVTQSSRYLVKRTGEKVFLECVQDMDHENMFWYRQDPGLGLRLIYFSYDVKMKEKGDIPEGYSVSREKKERFSLILESASTNQTSMYLCASSLREFTYNEQFFGPGTRLTVL.

This chain links TRBV28 with TRBJ1-4; unclear D gene. CDR3 length: 14 residues. CDR1 is MDHEN and CDR2 is SYDVKM in the germline V gene. V lost 5 bases, J lost 4 bases, and 11 bases lay in between. The CDR3 loop is CASSPRSLNEKLFF. The DNA for the CDR3 is TGTGCCAGCAGTCCCCGGAGTCTTAATGAAAAACTGTTTTTT.

This rearrangement joins TRBV5-4 to TRBJ2-1, with 7 bases identical to TRBD2. With 3 bases clipped from V and 9 bases from J, the junction kept 15 bases outside the gene matches. Germline CDR1 SGHNT, CDR2 YYREEE (reference sequence). The CDR3 covers 16 residues. This CDR3 is CASSSNARTSSAEQFF. CDR3 DNA: TGTGCCAGCAGCTCGAACGCAAGGACTAGTTCGGCTGAGCAGTTCTTC.

The chain combines TRBV2 with TRBJ2-5, with 7 bases lining up with TRBD1. The CDR3 is 14 amino acids. Germline values: CDR1 SNHLY, CDR2 FYNNEI. The V segment lost 7 bases and the J segment 0 bases; nucleotides outside the gene matches: 5. CDR3 sequence: CASTRDSNQETQYF. The CDR3 DNA sequence: TGTGCCAGCACCAGGGACAGCAACCAAGAGACCCAGTACTTC.

The chain employs TRBV19 and TRBJ1-5; D may be TRBD1 (6 bases). There are 16 residues in the CDR3. V was shortened by 7 bases and J by 6 bases, with 22 bases between the two germline ends. The germline CDR1 and CDR2 sequences are LNHDA and SQIVND (reference sequence). CDR3 in DNA: TGTGCCAGTACCAACGTTAGGGGGGGAGCCCCTCAGCCCCAGCATTTT. This sequence encodes CASTNVRGGAPQPQHF.

V is TRBV5-6 and J is TRBJ2-7; 8 nucleotides match TRBD2. The CDR3 is 14 residues long. J gave up 3 bases and V 2 bases, and 4 bases lay outside the gene matches. Germline CDR1 reads SGHDT; CDR2 reads YYEEEE. Written as DNA, the CDR3 is TGTGCCAGCAGCTTCCCGGGACTAGGCTACGAGCAGTACTTC. Protein: CASSFPGLGYEQYF.

This sequence joins TRBV27 and TRBJ1-5, with 9 bases matching TRBD1. The V and J ends lost 4 bases and 9 bases, in that order; junction bases with no gene match: 16. The germline V gene has CDR1 MNHEY and CDR2 SMNVEV (reference sequence). The CDR3 has 17 residues. CDR3 amino acids: CASSSPGQGLRWLPQHF. The CDR3 DNA follows: TGTGCCAGCAGTTCACCGGGACAGGGTCTCCGGTGGTTGCCCCAGCATTTT.

The chain employs TRBV18 and TRBJ2-7; D is possibly TRBD2 (5 bases). The CDR3 sequence is 15 residues long. Germline V lookup: CDR1 KGHSH, CDR2 LQKENI. The V and J ends lost 6 bases and 0 bases respectively, with 15 bases between them. The CDR3 nucleotides read TGTGCCAGCTCCCGGGATTCGGGGAGCTCCTACGAGCAGTACTTC. The encoded protein is CASSRDSGSSYEQYF.

The chain recombines TRBV7-2 with TRBJ2-7, with unresolved D. CDR1 SGHTA and CDR2 FQGNSA come from the germline V gene. The CDR3 loop spans 12 amino acids. The V end lost 3 bases, the J end lost 1 base, and 4 bases lay between the germline ends. CDR3 loop: CASSFSSYEQYF. DNA for the CDR3: TGTGCCAGCAGCTTTAGTTCCTACGAGCAGTACTTC.